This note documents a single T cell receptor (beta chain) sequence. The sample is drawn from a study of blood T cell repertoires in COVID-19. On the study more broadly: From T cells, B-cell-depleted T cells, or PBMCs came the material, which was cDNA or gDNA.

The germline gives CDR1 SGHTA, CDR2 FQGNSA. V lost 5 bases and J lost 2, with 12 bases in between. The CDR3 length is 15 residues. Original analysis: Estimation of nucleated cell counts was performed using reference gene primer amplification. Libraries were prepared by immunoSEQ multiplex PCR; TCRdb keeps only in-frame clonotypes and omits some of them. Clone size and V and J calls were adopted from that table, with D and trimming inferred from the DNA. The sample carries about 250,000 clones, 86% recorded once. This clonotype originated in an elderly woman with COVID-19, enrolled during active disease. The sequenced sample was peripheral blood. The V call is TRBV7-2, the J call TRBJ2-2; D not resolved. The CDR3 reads CASSARGANTGELFF. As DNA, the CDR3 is TGTGCCAGCAGCGCCCGAGGCGCTAACACCGGGGAGCTGTTTTTT.